This entry lists 23 T cell receptor beta chains sequenced from one sample in a study of prognosis after radiotherapy for stage I lung cancer. Two-round multiplex PCR on genomic DNA was the method by which TCR beta CDR3 was amplified. First-round PCR amplification was performed with primers specific to each TRBV and TRBJ gene. TCRdb called the multiplex PCR reads again in MiXCR, with one record for every CDR3 protein. The sample records around 17,000 distinct CDR3 sequences, roughly 30% being singletons. Sample: PBMCs, taken before or after stereotactic body radiation therapy (not recorded which). Receptors were obtained from a donor aged 50 or older with non-small cell lung cancer.

This clonotype was recorded many times. The genes are TRBV20-1 and TRBJ1-2; tentatively, D is TRBD1 (5 bases). The germline V gene has CDR1 DFQATT and CDR2 SNEGSKA (reference sequence). The ends were cut back, 1 base at V and 3 bases at J, with 15 bases in the middle. CDR3 size: 15 residues. CDR3 residues: CSARGGTGVHYGYTF. The CDR3 DNA sequence: TGCAGTGCTAGAGGGGGGACCGGGGTCCACTATGGCTACACCTTC.

This clonotype showed up many times. The J gene is TRBJ2-2, the V gene TRBV3-1; 7 bases fit TRBD2. The CDR3 consists of 14 residues. From germline, CDR1 is LGHDT and CDR2 YNNKEL (reference sequence). V gave up 5 bases and J gave up 9 bases; unmatched junction bases: 9. This CDR3 is CASSSGIGGRELFF. In DNA form, the CDR3 reads TGTGCCAGCAGCAGCGGGATTGGGGGTAGGGAGCTGTTTTTT.

The rearrangement uses TRBV29-1 and TRBJ2-1; possibly TRBD1 or TRBD2 for D (5 bases each). CDR1 and CDR2 from the germline V gene are SQVTM and ANQGSEA. CDR3 size: 15 residues. The V end lost 8 bases, the J end lost 0 bases, and 17 bases lay between the germline ends. In DNA form, the CDR3 reads TGCAGCAGCTCCGGGGCAGTAAGCTCCTACAATGAGCAGTTCTTC. It yields the protein CSSSGAVSSYNEQFF.

On this clonotype: The final CDR3 position lacks the conserved phenylalanine or tryptophan, pointing to a likely read error. This chain links TRBV28 with TRBJ1-5; D perhaps matches TRBD1 (6 bases). Per the germline V gene, CDR1 is MDHEN and CDR2 is SYDVKM. The CDR3 runs 16 residues. Trimming took 2 bases from V and 4 from J, leaving 15 bases between them. CDR3 loop: CASSLGKGDRNQPQHL. The CDR3 bases are TGTGCCAGCAGTTTAGGAAAGGGGGACCGGAATCAGCCCCAGCATCTT.

Comment on this clonotype: A read error likely explains this, since a far larger clone differs by one base. The chain recombines TRBV28 with TRBJ2-2; no reliable D call. V was clipped by 5 bases and J by 7 bases, with 8 bases between them. The CDR3 loop spans 12 amino acids. The germline V gene encodes CDR1 MDHEN and CDR2 SYDVKM. This chain's CDR3 is CASSPTHGELFF. DNA for the CDR3: TGTGCCAGCAGTCCAACCCACGGGGAGCTGTTTTTT.

The chain couples TRBV18 to TRBJ2-2, with 7 bases that match TRBD1. Germline loops: CDR1 KGHSH, CDR2 LQKENI. The CDR3 is made up of 16 amino acids. V dropped 1 base and J dropped 2; count of bases not matched to a gene: 4. In DNA, the CDR3 is TGTGCCAGCTCACCACGTGGGACAGCTAACACCGGGGAGCTGTTTTTT. Its protein product is CASSPRGTANTGELFF.

By proportion, this clonotype is medium-sized. This sequence joins TRBV7-9 and TRBJ2-1; 13 bases are shared with TRBD2. Germline CDR1 SEHNR, CDR2 FQNEAQ (reference sequence). The CDR3 length is 18 residues. J was trimmed by 2 bases and V by 5 bases; bases with no gene match: 9. The CDR3 reads CASSKGTSGNGAYNEQFF. The CDR3 region has the DNA TGTGCCAGCAGCAAAGGGACTAGCGGGAATGGGGCCTACAATGAGCAGTTCTTC.

This clonotype was seen at least ten times. The chain links TRBV4-1 to TRBJ1-3; D may be TRBD1 (5 bases). Trimming left V 0 bases short and J 1 base short, with 16 bases between. The CDR3 covers 18 residues. Germline V lookup: CDR1 MGHRA, CDR2 YSYEKL. Here the CDR3 DNA reads TGCGCCAGCAGCCAAGAGTGGGGCAGGGCTGGTTCTGGAAACACCATATATTTT. It encodes CASSQEWGRAGSGNTIYF.

Notes on this clonotype: A single base separates this from a much larger clone, so it may be a read error. The V and J genes are TRBV7-3 and TRBJ2-5; D perhaps matches TRBD2 (6 bases). The germline V gene has CDR1 SGHTA and CDR2 FQGTGA. The CDR3 has 14 residues. CDR3 loop: CASILTPRGETQYF. For the CDR3, the DNA is TGTGCCAGCATCTTAACCCCTCGGGGGGAGACCCAGTACTTC.

In its sample, this clonotype was seen many times. The chain employs TRBV13 and TRBJ2-1, with D uncertain. The CDR3 extends over 12 amino acids. Trimming removed 5 bases at V and 6 bases at J, with 8 bases between. Germline V lookup: CDR1 PRHDT, CDR2 FYEKMQ (reference sequence). The CDR3 spells CASSAGPNEQFF. The CDR3 DNA follows: TGTGCCAGCAGCGCCGGGCCCAATGAGCAGTTCTTC.

A word on this clonotype: This may be a read error, as it is one base from a much larger clone. J is TRBJ2-6 and V is TRBV7-6; TRBD1 matches 7 bases. With V trimmed by 11 bases and J by 2 bases, 12 bases remained unmatched. Germline-derived CDR1 and CDR2 are SGHVS and FNYEAQ. This CDR3 region has 16 residues. The CDR3 sequence: CASVRDSPTGANVLTF. In nucleotides, the CDR3 is TGTGCCTCGGTCCGGGACAGTCCTACTGGGGCCAACGTCCTGACTTTC.

The V and J genes are TRBV27 and TRBJ2-5; D is unclear. The V end was cut by 3 bases, the J end by 12 bases, with 11 bases between. Germline V CDR1 and CDR2: MNHEY, SMNVEV (reference sequence). CDR3 length: 11 amino acids. CDR3 coding DNA: TGTGCCAGCAGTTTCACAAGAGACAAGTACTTC. Translating it yields CASSFTRDKYF.

V usage is TRBV6-2 or TRBV6-3 and J usage is TRBJ2-7; a possible D gene is TRBD1 (6 bases). Looked up from germline, CDR1 is MNHEY and CDR2 is SVGEGT. The CDR3 loop spans 15 amino acids. As DNA, the CDR3 is TGTGACAGAAGTAAAACAGGGATCGCCTCCTACGAGCAGTACTTC. This gives the protein CDRSKTGIASYEQYF.

This clonotype was observed many times. The CDR3 coding sequence is TGTGCCAGCAGCCAAAATTACAGGGAGGACTATGGCTACACCTTC. This gives the protein CASSQNYREDYGYTF. The V gene is TRBV3-1, the J gene TRBJ1-2; weak D call: TRBD1 (6 bases). V lost 2 bases, J lost 3 bases, and 13 bases lay in between. Germline CDR1 is LGHDT and CDR2 is YNNKEL (reference sequence). The CDR3 runs 15 residues.

Remarks on this clonotype: A read error may explain this, as a much larger clone is one base away. The chain links TRBV19 to TRBJ1-1, with a weak D call TRBD1 (6 bases). CDR1 is LNHDA and CDR2 is SQIVND in the germline V gene (reference sequence). This CDR3 has 16 residues. The V end lost 4 bases, the J end lost 4 bases, and 19 bases lay between the germline ends. This CDR3 is CASSNPQLTGTTEAFF. In DNA form, the CDR3 reads TGTGCCAGTAGTAATCCACAACTCACAGGGACCACTGAAGCTTTCTTT.

The rearrangement uses TRBV5-6 and TRBJ2-1, with 7 bases that match TRBD2. Germline V CDR1 and CDR2: SGHDT, YYEEEE. The CDR3 covers 16 residues. J gave up 5 bases and V 3 bases, and 11 bases lay outside the gene matches. CDR3 sequence reads: CASSSLRDYTHNEQFF. The CDR3 DNA sequence: TGTGCCAGCAGCTCCCTCCGGGACTACACCCACAATGAGCAGTTCTTC.

This clonotype showed up many times. The chain couples TRBV7-2 to TRBJ2-7, with D perhaps matching TRBD1 or TRBD2 (5 bases each). This CDR3 is 17 amino acids long. The germline CDR1 and CDR2 sequences are SGHTA and FQGNSA. Between the trimmed V and J ends, which lost 1 base and 3 bases, there was a span of 19 bases. CDR3 nucleotides: TGTGCCAGCAGCTTAGGATACGCACCTGGGACCCTCTACGAGCAGTACTTC. It yields the protein CASSLGYAPGTLYEQYF.

Of note for this clonotype: The junction departs from the called germline gene at one end, perhaps through a read error. J is TRBJ1-6 and V is TRBV6-2 or TRBV6-3; D is undetermined. Germline loops: CDR1 MNHEY, CDR2 SVGEGT. The CDR3 sequence is 13 residues long. In DNA, the CDR3 is TGTGCTAGCAGCAGCGGTCCCAGAGGACTCCTCAACTTT. Its translation is CASSSGPRGLLNF.

This clonotype was observed many times. V usage is TRBV19 and J usage is TRBJ1-5; 8 bases line up with TRBD1. CDR1 is LNHDA, CDR2 SQIVND, per germline (reference sequence). After removal of 3 bases from V and 2 bases from J, the junction contained 15 bases not matched to a gene. This CDR3 spans 19 amino acids. As DNA, the CDR3 is TGTGCCAGTAGTATTGGTGGGGTCAGGGGGCTGCTCCGCAATCAGCCCCAGCATTTT. Translating gives CASSIGGVRGLLRNQPQHF.

Details on this clonotype: A read error may account for a junction end that differs from germline. The chain employs TRBV6-5 and TRBJ2-3, with TRBD2 matching 13 bases. CDR1 MNHEY and CDR2 SVGAGI come from the germline V gene. The CDR3 is made up of 18 amino acids. CDR3 in amino acids: CVSSYRTSGRRGTDTQYF. CDR3 DNA sequence: TGTGTCAGCAGTTACAGGACTAGCGGGAGACGCGGCACAGATACGCAGTATTTT.

There are many counts of this clonotype. This chain connects TRBV7-2 to TRBJ2-5, with D maybe TRBD2 (5 bases). Germline lookup yields CDR1 SGHTA and CDR2 FQGNSA. V gave up 5 bases and J gave up 9 bases, with 16 bases separating them. The CDR3 contains 13 residues. CDR3 DNA: TGTGCCAGCAGCCCAGGAGGTTGGGGTTCCCAGTACTTC. As protein: CASSPGGWGSQYF. Looking up the rest from reference TRBV7-2 and TRBJ2-5 gives the full variable domain: GAGVSQSPSNKVTEKGKDVELRCDPISGHTALYWYRQSLGQGLEFLIYFQGNSAPDKSGLPSDRFSAERTGGSVSTLTIQRTQQEDSAVYLCASSPGGWGSQYFGPGTRLLVL.

This clonotype came up many times. J is TRBJ2-7 and V is TRBV12-3 or TRBV12-4, with unresolved D. V was clipped by 6 bases and J by 2 bases, with 5 bases between them. The CDR3 loop spans 11 amino acids. The CDR3 DNA is TGTGCCAGCAGAACCCCCTACGAGCAGTACTTC. Its translation: CASRTPYEQYF.

V gene TRBV20-1 combines with J gene TRBJ1-1; D may be TRBD1 (6 bases). In germline, CDR1 is DFQATT, CDR2 SNEGSKA (reference sequence). V lost 0 bases to trimming and J lost 4 bases, with 15 bases between them. The CDR3 consists of 15 residues. CDR3 in amino acids: CSARDLGTIPTEAFF. CDR3 coding DNA: TGCAGTGCTAGAGACCTCGGGACAATCCCCACTGAAGCTTTCTTT.